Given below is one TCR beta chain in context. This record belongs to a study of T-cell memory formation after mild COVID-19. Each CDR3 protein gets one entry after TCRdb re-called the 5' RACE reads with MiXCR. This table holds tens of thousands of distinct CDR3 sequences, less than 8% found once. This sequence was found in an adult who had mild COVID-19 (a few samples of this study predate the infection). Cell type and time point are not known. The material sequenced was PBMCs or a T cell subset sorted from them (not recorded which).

CDR3 bases: TGTGCCAGCAACAGCGGGGGTTTTAGCAATTCACCCCTCCACTTT. It codes for CASNSGGFSNSPLHF. The chain has TRBV12-3 or TRBV12-4 and TRBJ1-6; D is perhaps TRBD1 (5 bases). The CDR3 has 15 amino acids. V lost 7 bases and J 7 bases, leaving 17 bases between the germline ends.